Each of the 32 T cell receptor beta chains below was sequenced from the same sample in a study of blood T cell repertoires in COVID-19. The assay was immunoSEQ multiplex PCR, and TCRdb's table has in-frame clones only and misses some. The data contain about 88,000 clones, around nine tenths of them seen just once; the ten biggest clones take up about 2.9%. The sample was peripheral blood. The receptors were sampled from a woman older than 75 with acute or convalescent COVID-19.

The CDR3 DNA follows: TGTGCCAGCAGGAGGACAGGTCTCTATGGCTACACCTTC. Translated, it gives CASRRTGLYGYTF. This chain joins TRBV27 and TRBJ1-2; 7 bases are a match to TRBD1. There are 13 residues in the CDR3. Germline V CDR1 and CDR2: MNHEY, SMNVEV (reference sequence). V shed 6 bases and J 4 bases; nucleotides not matched to a gene: 5.

V is TRBV18 and J is TRBJ2-5; D unclear. The ends were cut back, 2 bases at V and 5 bases at J, with 12 bases in the middle. The germline V gene has CDR1 KGHSH and CDR2 LQKENI. The CDR3 has 14 residues. CDR3 protein: CASSPTSARETQYF. CDR3 DNA sequence: TGTGCCAGCTCACCAACCAGCGCCCGTGAGACCCAGTACTTC.

This chain joins TRBV5-6 and TRBJ2-7; possible D gene TRBD2, 6 bases. CDR3 size: 15 residues. Trimming removed 0 bases from V and 2 bases from J, with 12 bases in between. In germline, CDR1 is SGHDT, CDR2 YYEEEE. CDR3 DNA sequence: TGTGCCAGCAGCTTGGTCGGGGGTTCAACCTACGAGCAGTACTTC. Translating gives CASSLVGGSTYEQYF.

The V call is TRBV11-1, the J call TRBJ2-5; D unresolved. The ends were cut back, 2 bases at V and 2 bases at J, with 6 bases in the middle. CDR3 length equals 13 residues. CDR1 and CDR2 from the germline V gene are SGHAT and FQDESV (reference sequence). CDR3 nucleotides: TGTGCCAGCAGCTTATCCAGGCAAGAGACCCAGTACTTC. Translating gives CASSLSRQETQYF.

The chain has TRBV2 and TRBJ2-1; 8 bases agree with TRBD2. Germline values: CDR1 SNHLY, CDR2 FYNNEI. The CDR3 is 16 residues long. Trimming took 6 bases from V and 3 from J; bases not matched to a gene: 10. CDR3 DNA: TGTGCCAGCAGCTCGGCCGGGAGGGCCATCTACAATGAGCAGTTCTTC. Encoded protein: CASSSAGRAIYNEQFF.

This rearrangement joins TRBV7-8 to TRBJ1-6, with D tentatively TRBD1 (5 bases). This CDR3 has 15 residues. Trimming removed 0 bases at V and 6 bases at J, with 9 bases between. The germline gives CDR1 SGHVS, CDR2 FQNEAQ. The DNA for the CDR3 is TGTGCCAGCAGCTTAGCGGGGGGGGGTAATTCACCCCTCCACTTT. This encodes CASSLAGGGNSPLHF. Full variable domain (remainder filled in from reference TRBV7-8 and TRBJ1-6): GAGVSQSPRYKVAKRGQDVALRCDPISGHVSLFWYQQALGQGPEFLTYFQNEAQLDKSGLPSDRFFAERPEGSVSTLKIQRTQQEDSAVYLCASSLAGGGNSPLHFGNGTRLTVT.

The gene calls are TRBV28 and TRBJ1-2, with D possibly TRBD1 on 6 matching bases. Trimming took 8 bases from V and 4 from J, leaving 11 bases between them. Germline CDR1 MDHEN, CDR2 SYDVKM. This CDR3 contains 12 residues. CDR3 bases: TGTGCCAGCCGGGAGGGGGGCTATGGCTACACCTTC. Its protein is CASREGGYGYTF.

This clone is labeled as medium-sized. The rearrangement joins TRBV7-9 to TRBJ2-7; perhaps TRBD2 as D (6 bases). V was clipped by 10 bases and J by 4 bases, with 14 bases between them. This CDR3 comprises 12 residues. The germline gives CDR1 SEHNR, CDR2 FQNEAQ (reference sequence). CDR3 loop: CATGDGSYEQYF. The CDR3 coding sequence is TGTGCCACGGGGGACGGGAGTTACGAGCAGTACTTC.

This clone is a singleton in its sample. The chain couples TRBV19 to TRBJ2-7; TRBD1 is a possible D gene (5 bases). Germline CDR1 and CDR2: LNHDA and SQIVND (reference sequence). V was pared by 4 bases and J by 0 bases, with 10 bases between. The CDR3 has 14 amino acids. CDR3 amino acids: CASSTQGSSYEQYF. The CDR3 region has the DNA TGTGCCAGTAGTACTCAGGGATCCTCCTACGAGCAGTACTTC. Using reference TRBV19 and TRBJ2-7 for the parts outside the CDR3, the full variable domain is DGGITQSPKYLFRKEGQNVTLSCEQNLNHDAMYWYRQDPGQGLRLIYYSQIVNDFQKGDIAEGYSVSREKKESFPLTVTSAQKNPTAFYLCASSTQGSSYEQYFGPGTRLTVT.

This chain uses TRBV7-9 with TRBJ1-1; no firm D call. V lost 3 bases and J lost 11, with 13 bases in between. CDR3 size: 12 residues. The germline V gene has CDR1 SEHNR and CDR2 FQNEAQ (reference sequence). This CDR3 reads CASSFSSEVAFF. In nucleotides, the CDR3 is TGTGCCAGCAGCTTCTCCTCGGAGGTGGCTTTCTTT.

This clone was recorded only once. This chain uses TRBV24-1 with TRBJ2-2; D is unresolved. This CDR3 has 14 residues. The germline gives CDR1 KGHDR, CDR2 SFDVKD. V lost 1 base to trimming and J lost 6 bases, with 8 bases between them. CDR3 amino acids: CATSDLSGAGELFF. Here the CDR3 DNA reads TGTGCCACCAGTGATTTATCCGGTGCCGGGGAGCTGTTTTTT.

The V gene is TRBV4-2, the J gene TRBJ1-6; perhaps TRBD1 as D (6 bases). Germline lookup yields CDR1 LGHNA and CDR2 YNFKEQ. V dropped 5 bases and J dropped 1 base, with 9 bases sitting between them. This CDR3 is 15 amino acids long. The CDR3 nucleotides are TGTGCCAGCAGCTTGGGACAATCCTATAATTCACCCCTCCACTTT. This codes for CASSLGQSYNSPLHF.

This chain connects TRBV5-1 to TRBJ1-4; 11 nucleotides match TRBD1. Germline loops: CDR1 SGHRS, CDR2 YFSETQ. The CDR3 has 15 amino acids. The junction had 4 bases not matched to a gene; V was cut back by 4 bases and J by 5 bases. Written as DNA, the CDR3 is TGCGCCAGCAGCCCTGGACAGGGGGCGAATGAAAAACTGTTTTTT. It encodes CASSPGQGANEKLFF.

The chain links TRBV11-2 to TRBJ2-7, with D perhaps TRBD2 (6 bases). Trimming stripped 1 base from V and 2 bases from J, with 15 bases between. Germline V CDR1 and CDR2: SGHAT, FQNNGV. CDR3 length equals 16 residues. In DNA, the CDR3 is TGTGCCAGCAGCTTAGGCCTTGGGGCGGGGACCTACGAGCAGTACTTC. Amino acid sequence: CASSLGLGAGTYEQYF. Full variable domain (missing parts from reference TRBV11-2 and TRBJ2-7): EAGVAQSPRYKIIEKRQSVAFWCNPISGHATLYWYQQILGQGPKLLIQFQNNGVVDDSQLPKDRFSAERLKGVDSTLKIQPAKLEDSAVYLCASSLGLGAGTYEQYFGPGTRLTVT.

The chain recombines TRBV11-2 with TRBJ1-2; D might be TRBD1 (6 bases). The length of the CDR3 is 14 residues. Deletions cut 0 bases from V and 8 bases from J, with 13 bases between. Germline V gene data show CDR1 as SGHAT and CDR2 as FQNNGV. The CDR3 spells CASSLEDRTLGYTF. DNA of the CDR3: TGTGCCAGCAGCTTAGAAGACAGGACCCTGGGCTACACCTTC.

The J gene is TRBJ2-1, the V gene TRBV6-2 or TRBV6-3, with 8 bases that match TRBD2. Germline values: CDR1 MNHEY, CDR2 SVGEGT. This CDR3 has 17 residues. Germline trimming cut 5 bases from V and 10 bases from J; bases unmatched to any gene: 19. CDR3 DNA: TGTGCCAGCAGTCAGTTAGCCGCCTTACTAGCGGTTCGGGAGCAGTTCTTC. Its protein product is CASSQLAALLAVREQFF.

The chain employs TRBV12-5 and TRBJ1-5; 7 nucleotides match TRBD1. Looked up from germline, CDR1 is LGHNT and CDR2 is FRNRAP. J gave up 2 bases and V 1 base, and 8 bases lay outside the gene matches. This CDR3 has 17 amino acids. The CDR3 nucleotides read TGTGCTAGTGGTTTGGGAGGGGACAGCTCGGGCAATCAGCCCCAGCATTTT. Its protein is CASGLGGDSSGNQPQHF.

The chain is built from TRBV7-9 and TRBJ2-1; 7 bases align to TRBD1. Losses at the gene ends were 5 bases for V and 2 bases for J; bases not matched to a gene: 9. This CDR3 is built from 16 residues. The germline CDR1 and CDR2 sequences are SEHNR and FQNEAQ (reference sequence). Here the CDR3 DNA reads TGTGCCAGCAGCAATCTCGTCACAGGGGCCTACAATGAGCAGTTCTTC. Translating gives CASSNLVTGAYNEQFF.

This rearrangement joins TRBV4-2 to TRBJ2-2; 9 bases map to TRBD2. V shed 9 bases, J shed 5 bases, and the junction held 10 bases outside the gene matches. This CDR3 spans 15 amino acids. Germline-derived CDR1 and CDR2 are LGHNA and YNFKEQ. The CDR3 coding sequence is TGTGCCAGTCGGAACCTAGCGGGACGGACCGGGGAGCTGTTTTTT. Translation: CASRNLAGRTGELFF.

The rearrangement uses TRBV6-5 and TRBJ2-3; D perhaps matches TRBD2 (6 bases). The CDR3 contains 12 residues. V shed 7 bases and J shed 4 bases, with 9 bases lying between them. Germline V CDR1 and CDR2: MNHEY, SVGAGI. The CDR3 DNA reads as TGTGCCAGCAAACGGGAGCCAGATACGCAGTATTTT. Protein product: CASKREPDTQYF.

The DNA of the CDR3 is TGTGCCACCAGTGATCCGCCTTTTAGTGAGCAGTTCTTC. Translation gives CATSDPPFSEQFF. The rearrangement links TRBV24-1 to TRBJ2-1; D gene unclear. Germline lookup yields CDR1 KGHDR and CDR2 SFDVKD. V lost 3 bases and J lost 9, with 11 bases in between. The CDR3 runs to 13 residues.

The chain uses TRBV6-2 or TRBV6-3 and TRBJ2-1, with 9 bases identical to TRBD2. CDR1 MNHEY and CDR2 SVGEGT come from the germline V gene. V lost 2 bases and J lost 10; bases outside the gene matches: 6. This CDR3 contains 14 residues. The CDR3 DNA reads TGTGCCAGCAGTTACGGCGGGAGGGCCCGGGAGCAGTTCTTC. This sequence encodes CASSYGGRAREQFF.

About this clone itself: Additional DNA sequences in this sample encode the identical CDR3. This sequence joins TRBV24-1 and TRBJ1-5; TRBD1 is a possible D gene (5 bases). The CDR3 has 14 residues. Germline assignment: CDR1 KGHDR and CDR2 SFDVKD. V lost 3 bases and J 3 bases, leaving 8 bases between the germline ends. Written as DNA, the CDR3 is TGTGCCACCAGTGATAGACAGCTCAATCAGCCCCAGCATTTT. Protein sequence: CATSDRQLNQPQHF.

This clone occurred once. In DNA form, the CDR3 reads TGTGCCAGCTCACCACCGGTCAGGCCTAGCATTATTGGGGCCAACGTCCTGACTTTC. Protein product: CASSPPVRPSIIGANVLTF. The chain carries TRBV18 and TRBJ2-6, with a weak D call TRBD2 (5 bases). The germline V gene encodes CDR1 KGHSH and CDR2 LQKENI. This CDR3 has 19 residues. Trimming shortened V by 0 bases and J by 3 bases, and 18 bases separated the two germline ends.

The rearrangement uses TRBV28 and TRBJ1-5; the match to TRBD1 covers 10 bases. This CDR3 has 14 residues. Germline loops: CDR1 MDHEN, CDR2 SYDVKM. The J segment lost 6 bases and the V segment lost 6 bases, leaving 5 bases of the junction unmatched. CDR3 in amino acids: CASRPTGGGQPQHF. The CDR3 DNA reads TGTGCCAGCAGACCGACAGGGGGCGGTCAGCCCCAGCATTTT.

The V and J genes are TRBV19 and TRBJ2-5, with 9 bases aligning to TRBD1. The ends lost 3 bases at V and 6 bases at J; junction bases unmatched: 8. This CDR3 contains 15 residues. Germline V lookup: CDR1 LNHDA, CDR2 SQIVND (reference sequence). The CDR3 protein is CASSIRGQGFKTQYF. CDR3 nucleotides: TGTGCCAGTAGTATTCGAGGACAGGGGTTTAAGACCCAGTACTTC.

This clone was found once. J is TRBJ2-3 and V is TRBV7-3; D not resolved. Trimming pared 5 bases from V and 2 bases from J, leaving 5 bases between. CDR3 length: 12 residues. Germline V gives CDR1 SGHTA, CDR2 FQGTGA. CDR3 DNA sequence: TGTGCCAGCAGCCAATCCACAGATACGCAGTATTTT. Translated: CASSQSTDTQYF.

The rearrangement joins TRBV30 to TRBJ1-4; TRBD1 might be the D (5 bases). The CDR3 is 15 residues long. Germline V gives CDR1 GTSNPN, CDR2 SVGIG (reference sequence). V was trimmed by 3 bases and J by 0 bases, leaving 11 bases between them. The CDR3 DNA reads as TGTGCCTGGAGAGGGGTTCCGGCAACTAATGAAAAACTGTTTTTT. It translates to CAWRGVPATNEKLFF. Together with reference TRBV30 and TRBJ1-4, the CDR3 gives the full variable domain: SQTIHQWPATLVQPVGSPLSLECTVEGTSNPNLYWYRQAAGRGLQLLFYSVGIGQISSEVPQNLSASRPQDRQFILSSKKLLLSDSGFYLCAWRGVPATNEKLFFGSGTQLSVL.

The chain has TRBV5-1 and TRBJ1-1; 7 nucleotides match TRBD1. The CDR3 sequence is 15 residues long. The V and J ends lost 7 bases and 6 bases, in that order; junction bases with no gene match: 15. Germline V gene lookup returns CDR1 SGHRS and CDR2 YFSETQ. In DNA, the CDR3 is TGCGCCAGCGGAAAAGAGACAGGGTGGTTAGCTGAAGCTTTCTTT. Translation: CASGKETGWLAEAFF.

J is TRBJ2-1 and V is TRBV2; TRBD1 might be the D (5 bases). Trimming stripped 6 bases from V and 4 bases from J, with 10 bases between. The CDR3 is 13 residues long. The germline V gene has CDR1 SNHLY and CDR2 FYNNEI. The CDR3 sequence: CASRPDRYNEQFF. The DNA for the CDR3 is TGTGCCAGCAGACCCGACAGATACAATGAGCAGTTCTTC.

V gene TRBV7-2 combines with J gene TRBJ2-3; 7 nucleotides match TRBD1. There are 14 residues in the CDR3. Unmatched junction bases numbered 5, after V lost 5 bases and J lost 3 bases. Germline V gene data show CDR1 as SGHTA and CDR2 as FQGNSA. Here the CDR3 DNA reads TGTGCCAGCAGCCAGGGACAGTTGACAGATACGCAGTATTTT. Encoded protein: CASSQGQLTDTQYF. Full variable domain (remainder filled in from reference TRBV7-2 and TRBJ2-3): GAGVSQSPSNKVTEKGKDVELRCDPISGHTALYWYRQSLGQGLEFLIYFQGNSAPDKSGLPSDRFSAERTGGSVSTLTIQRTQQEDSAVYLCASSQGQLTDTQYFGPGTRLTVL.

The chain recombines TRBV27 with TRBJ1-1; TRBD1 agrees at 9 bases. The CDR3 is made up of 16 amino acids. Per the germline V gene, CDR1 is MNHEY and CDR2 is SMNVEV (reference sequence). V lost 3 bases to trimming and J lost 1 base; unmatched junction nucleotides: 6. CDR3 protein: CASSFPPGQGNTEAFF. For the CDR3, the DNA is TGTGCCAGCAGTTTCCCTCCGGGACAGGGGAACACTGAAGCTTTCTTT.